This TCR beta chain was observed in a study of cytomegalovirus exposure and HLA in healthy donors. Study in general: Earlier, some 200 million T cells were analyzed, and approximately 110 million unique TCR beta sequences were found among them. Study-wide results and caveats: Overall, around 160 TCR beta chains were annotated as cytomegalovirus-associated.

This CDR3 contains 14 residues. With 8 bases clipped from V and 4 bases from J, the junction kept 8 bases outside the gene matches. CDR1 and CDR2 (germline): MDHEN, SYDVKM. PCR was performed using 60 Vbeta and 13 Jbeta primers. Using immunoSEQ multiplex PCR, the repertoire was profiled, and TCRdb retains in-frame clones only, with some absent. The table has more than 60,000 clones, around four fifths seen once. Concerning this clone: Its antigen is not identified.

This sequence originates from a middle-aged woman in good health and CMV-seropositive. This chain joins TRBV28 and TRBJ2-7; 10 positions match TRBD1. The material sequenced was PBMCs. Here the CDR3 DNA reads TGTGCCAGCCCAGGACGGACAGGGGGATACGAGCAGTACTTC. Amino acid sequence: CASPGRTGGYEQYF.